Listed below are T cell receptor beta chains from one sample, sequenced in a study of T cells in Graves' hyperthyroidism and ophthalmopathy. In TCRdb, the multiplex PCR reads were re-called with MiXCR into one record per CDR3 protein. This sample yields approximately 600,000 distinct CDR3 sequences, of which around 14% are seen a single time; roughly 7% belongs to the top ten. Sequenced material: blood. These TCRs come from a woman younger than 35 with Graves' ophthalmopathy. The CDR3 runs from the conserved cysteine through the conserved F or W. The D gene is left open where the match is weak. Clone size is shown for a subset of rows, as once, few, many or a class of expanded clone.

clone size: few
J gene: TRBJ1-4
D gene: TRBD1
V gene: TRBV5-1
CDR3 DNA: TGCGCCAGCAGCTTGGCGGGACAGGGAGGAGGGGAAAAACTGTTTTTT
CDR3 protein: CASSLAGQGGGEKLFF

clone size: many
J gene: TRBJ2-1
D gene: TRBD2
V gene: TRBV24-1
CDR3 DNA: TGTGCCACCAGTCCCAGCGGGAGCCTCAATGAGCAGTTCTTC
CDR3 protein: CATSPSGSLNEQFF

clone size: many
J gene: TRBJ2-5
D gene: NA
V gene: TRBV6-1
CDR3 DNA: TGTGCCCGCAAATGGCCCAGCCTGGGGACCCAGTACTTC
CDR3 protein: CARKWPSLGTQYF

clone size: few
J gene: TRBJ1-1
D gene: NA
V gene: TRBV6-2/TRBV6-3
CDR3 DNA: TGTGCCAGCAGTTACCGGGACAAGAACACTGAAGCTTTCTTT
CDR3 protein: CASSYRDKNTEAFF

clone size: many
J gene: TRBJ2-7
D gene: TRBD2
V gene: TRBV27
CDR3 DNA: TGTGCCAGCAGTTTATTCCCCAATAGCGGGAGGGTCCCTTCCTACGAGCAGTACTTC
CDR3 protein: CASSLFPNSGRVPSYEQYF

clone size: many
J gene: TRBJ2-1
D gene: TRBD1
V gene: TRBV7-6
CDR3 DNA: TGTGCCAGCAGCTACGGACAGGCCAATGAGCAGTTCTTC
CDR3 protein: CASSYGQANEQFF

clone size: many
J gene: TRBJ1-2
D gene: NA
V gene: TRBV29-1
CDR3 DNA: TGCAGCGTACGACCTGGGGGCGCCTATGGCTACACCTTC
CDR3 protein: CSVRPGGAYGYTF

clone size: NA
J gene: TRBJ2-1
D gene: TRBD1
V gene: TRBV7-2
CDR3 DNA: TGTGCCAGCATCCCCGGGACAGGGGGTTTGGGACTAGGATTTGATGAGCAGTTCTTC
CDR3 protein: CASIPGTGGLGLGFDEQFF

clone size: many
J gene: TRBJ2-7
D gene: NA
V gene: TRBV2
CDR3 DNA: TGTGCCAGCAGCCCTAGGGACGGATTATACGAGCAGTACTTC
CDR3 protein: CASSPRDGLYEQYF

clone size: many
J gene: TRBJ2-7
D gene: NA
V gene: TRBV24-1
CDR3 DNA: TGTGCCACCAGCTCGAGGGGGGACGAGCAGTACTTC
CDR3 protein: CATSSRGDEQYF

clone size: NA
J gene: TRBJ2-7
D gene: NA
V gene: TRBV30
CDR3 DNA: TGTGCCTGGAGAGAGGGCGGGATCCCCTACGAGCAGTACTTC
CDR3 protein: CAWREGGIPYEQYF

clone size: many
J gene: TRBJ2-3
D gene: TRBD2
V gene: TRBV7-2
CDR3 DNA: TGTGCCAGCAGTCTCAGCTTGACTAGCGGGAGTCCCCGGTTAACAGATACGCAGTATTTT
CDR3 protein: CASSLSLTSGSPRLTDTQYF

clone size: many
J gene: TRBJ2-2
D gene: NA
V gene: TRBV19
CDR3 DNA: TGTGCCAGTAGTGTTAACTACAGGGACCACAGTGGCACCGGGGAGCTGTTTTTT
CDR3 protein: CASSVNYRDHSGTGELFF

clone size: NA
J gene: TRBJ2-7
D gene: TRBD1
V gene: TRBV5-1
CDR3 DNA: TGCGCCAGCAGCTTACCGGACAGGGTCTTTTCCTACGAGCAGTACTTC
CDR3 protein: CASSLPDRVFSYEQYF

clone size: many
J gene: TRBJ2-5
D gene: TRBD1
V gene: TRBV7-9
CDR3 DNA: TGTGCCAGCAGCTTCTCGACAGGGCACGGAGAGACCCAGTACTTC
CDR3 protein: CASSFSTGHGETQYF

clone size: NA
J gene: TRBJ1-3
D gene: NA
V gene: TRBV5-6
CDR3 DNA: TGTGCCAGCAGCTTGGGAGCGGACGGAAGCTCTGGAAACACCATATATTTT
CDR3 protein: CASSLGADGSSGNTIYF

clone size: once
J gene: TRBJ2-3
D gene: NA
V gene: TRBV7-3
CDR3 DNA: TGTGCCAGCAGCTTAACGGTTGATAGTAGCACAGATACGCAGTATTTT
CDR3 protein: CASSLTVDSSTDTQYF

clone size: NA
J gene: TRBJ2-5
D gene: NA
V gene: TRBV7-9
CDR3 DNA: TGTGCCAGCAGCTTAGACAGTGGATTGGAGACCCAGTACTTC
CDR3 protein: CASSLDSGLETQYF

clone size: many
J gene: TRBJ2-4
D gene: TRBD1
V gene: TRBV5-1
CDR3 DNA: TGCGCCAGCAGCTCCCGACAGGGGATAGCCAAAAACATTCAGTACTTC
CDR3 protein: CASSSRQGIAKNIQYF

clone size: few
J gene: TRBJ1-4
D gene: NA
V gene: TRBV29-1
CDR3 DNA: TGCAGCGTTGAAGATCTGAACAGCCCAAATGAAAAACTGTTTTTT
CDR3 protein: CSVEDLNSPNEKLFF

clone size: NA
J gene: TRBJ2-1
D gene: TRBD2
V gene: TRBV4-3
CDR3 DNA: TGCGCCAGCAGCCAAGATCGGGGGGGGTACAATGAGCAGTTCTTC
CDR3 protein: CASSQDRGGYNEQFF

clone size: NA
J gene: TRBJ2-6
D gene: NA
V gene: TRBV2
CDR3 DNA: TGTGCCAGCACGGCTGGGGCCAACGTCCTGACTTTC
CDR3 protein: CASTAGANVLTF

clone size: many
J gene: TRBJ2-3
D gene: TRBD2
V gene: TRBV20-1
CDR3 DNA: TGCAGTGCTGGCAGGGCGGGAGGTAGTACAGATACGCAGTATTTT
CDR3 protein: CSAGRAGGSTDTQYF

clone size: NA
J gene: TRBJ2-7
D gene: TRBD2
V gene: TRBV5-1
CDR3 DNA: TGCGCCAGCAGCTTGGGGCTAGCGGGAGAGAGGCCCTACGAGCAGTACTTC
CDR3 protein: CASSLGLAGERPYEQYF

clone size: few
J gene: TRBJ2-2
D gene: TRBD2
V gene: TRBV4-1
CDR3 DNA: TGCGCCAGCAGCCAACATGGACTAGCGGGCCCCACCGGGGAGCTGTTTTTT
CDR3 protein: CASSQHGLAGPTGELFF

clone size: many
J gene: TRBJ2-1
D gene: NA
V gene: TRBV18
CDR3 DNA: TGTGCCAGCAGTTTAGTGGGGGGTGAGCAGTTCTTC
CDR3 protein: CASSLVGGEQFF

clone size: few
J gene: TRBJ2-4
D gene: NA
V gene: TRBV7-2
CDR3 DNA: TGTGCCAGCAGCCCAGGGGCGGGGAGCATTCAGTACTTC
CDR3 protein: CASSPGAGSIQYF

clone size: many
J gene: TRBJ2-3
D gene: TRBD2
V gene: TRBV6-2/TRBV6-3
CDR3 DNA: TGTGCCAGCAGTTACTTGGGACTAGCGGGTCTTACAGATACGCAGTATTTT
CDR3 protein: CASSYLGLAGLTDTQYF

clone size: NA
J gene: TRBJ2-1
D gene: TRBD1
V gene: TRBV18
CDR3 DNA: TGTGCCAGCTCACCCTCGACAGGGGGCTCCTACAATGAGCAGTTCTTC
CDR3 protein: CASSPSTGGSYNEQFF

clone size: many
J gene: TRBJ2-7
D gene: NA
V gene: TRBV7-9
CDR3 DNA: TGTGCCAGCAGCCGTAGTTCAGATTCCTACGAGCAGTACTTC
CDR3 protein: CASSRSSDSYEQYF

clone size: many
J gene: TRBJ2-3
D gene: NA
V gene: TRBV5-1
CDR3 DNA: TGCGCCAGCAGCTTGGACCCCCCACAAACAGATACGCAGTATTTT
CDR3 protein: CASSLDPPQTDTQYF

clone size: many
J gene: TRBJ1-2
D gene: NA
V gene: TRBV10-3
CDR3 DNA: TGTGCCATCAGCGACCTACAGGGAGGCGGCTACACCTTC
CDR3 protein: CAISDLQGGGYTF

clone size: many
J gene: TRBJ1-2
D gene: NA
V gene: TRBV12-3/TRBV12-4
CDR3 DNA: TGTGCCAGCAGTCTAGGCGCGGTTAACTATGGCTACACCTTC
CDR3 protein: CASSLGAVNYGYTF

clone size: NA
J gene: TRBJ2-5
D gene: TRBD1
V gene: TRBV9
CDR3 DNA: TGTGCCAGCAGCATGCGGACAGGAGAAGGGGCAGAGACCCAGTACTTC
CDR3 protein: CASSMRTGEGAETQYF

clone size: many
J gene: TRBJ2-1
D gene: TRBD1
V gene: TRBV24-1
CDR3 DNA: TGTGCCACCAGTGATCAGGGACAGGGCTCATACAATGAGCAGTTCTTC
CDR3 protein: CATSDQGQGSYNEQFF

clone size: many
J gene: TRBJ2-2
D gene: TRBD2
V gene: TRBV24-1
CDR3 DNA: TGTGCCACCAGTGACCCAGGACTAGCCCCTTTCACCGGGGAGCTGTTTTTT
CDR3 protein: CATSDPGLAPFTGELFF

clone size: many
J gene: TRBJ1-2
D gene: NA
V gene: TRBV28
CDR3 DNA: TGTGCCAGCAGTTATGGGTGGCGACAGGCCTATGGCTACACCTTC
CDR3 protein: CASSYGWRQAYGYTF

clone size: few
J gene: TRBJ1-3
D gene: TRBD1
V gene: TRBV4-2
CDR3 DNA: TGTGCCAGCAGCCAAGGTCAGGGGGCTGGAAACACCATATATTTT
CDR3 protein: CASSQGQGAGNTIYF

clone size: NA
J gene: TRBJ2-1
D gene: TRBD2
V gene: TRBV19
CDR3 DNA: TGTGCCAGTAGTATATCCCCCGGACTAGCGAGGAATGAGCAGTTCTTC
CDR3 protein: CASSISPGLARNEQFF

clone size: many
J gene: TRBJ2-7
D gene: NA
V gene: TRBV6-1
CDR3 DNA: TGTGCCAGCACCCCGGTGGGGCTTGGCTACGAGCAGTACTTC
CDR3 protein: CASTPVGLGYEQYF

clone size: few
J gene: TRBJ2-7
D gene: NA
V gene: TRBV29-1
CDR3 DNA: TGCAGCGTTAAGAGCCAGGGCCCCTACGAGCAGTACTTC
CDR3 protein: CSVKSQGPYEQYF

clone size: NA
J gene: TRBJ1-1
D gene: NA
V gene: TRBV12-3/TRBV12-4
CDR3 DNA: TGTGCCAGCAGTTTCCTAGTTGAAGCTTTCTTT
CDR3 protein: CASSFLVEAFF

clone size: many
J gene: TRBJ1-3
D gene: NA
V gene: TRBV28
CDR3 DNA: TGTGCCAGCAGTAGAGGGGCTGCTGGAAACACCATATATTTT
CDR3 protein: CASSRGAAGNTIYF

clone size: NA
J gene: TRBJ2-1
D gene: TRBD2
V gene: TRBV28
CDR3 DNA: TGTGCCAGCAGTTATGGGACTAGCGGGAGGAATGCATATGAGCAGTTCTTC
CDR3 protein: CASSYGTSGRNAYEQFF

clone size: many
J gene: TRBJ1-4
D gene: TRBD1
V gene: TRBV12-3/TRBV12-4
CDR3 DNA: TGTGCCAGCAGGAGTGAACAGGGGGCGGGTGATGAAAAACTGTTTTTT
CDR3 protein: CASRSEQGAGDEKLFF